This T cell receptor beta chain was sequenced during a study of T cells in Graves' hyperthyroidism and ophthalmopathy. Trimming left V 6 bases short and J 1 base short, with 12 bases between. In germline, CDR1 is MGHRA, CDR2 YSYEKL. The CDR3 is 15 residues long. PBMCs were derived from about 9.1 ml fresh peripheral blood. Amplification of TCR beta CDR3 regions used RNA as the template. The primer set for the first-round RT-PCR of the TCR CDR3 was HTBI. In TCRdb, the multiplex PCR reads were re-called with MiXCR into one record per CDR3 protein. Of fewer than 650,000 distinct CDR3 sequences in the sample, about 14% are singletons; the top ten hold roughly 13%.

The sample comprised blood. The clonotype was recovered from a middle-aged woman with Graves' hyperthyroidism. The chain couples TRBV4-1 to TRBJ2-2; D possibly matches TRBD1 or TRBD2 (6 bases each). The CDR3 DNA is TGCGCCAGCAGGCGGGACACATGGAACACCGGGGAGCTGTTTTTT. This codes for CASRRDTWNTGELFF.